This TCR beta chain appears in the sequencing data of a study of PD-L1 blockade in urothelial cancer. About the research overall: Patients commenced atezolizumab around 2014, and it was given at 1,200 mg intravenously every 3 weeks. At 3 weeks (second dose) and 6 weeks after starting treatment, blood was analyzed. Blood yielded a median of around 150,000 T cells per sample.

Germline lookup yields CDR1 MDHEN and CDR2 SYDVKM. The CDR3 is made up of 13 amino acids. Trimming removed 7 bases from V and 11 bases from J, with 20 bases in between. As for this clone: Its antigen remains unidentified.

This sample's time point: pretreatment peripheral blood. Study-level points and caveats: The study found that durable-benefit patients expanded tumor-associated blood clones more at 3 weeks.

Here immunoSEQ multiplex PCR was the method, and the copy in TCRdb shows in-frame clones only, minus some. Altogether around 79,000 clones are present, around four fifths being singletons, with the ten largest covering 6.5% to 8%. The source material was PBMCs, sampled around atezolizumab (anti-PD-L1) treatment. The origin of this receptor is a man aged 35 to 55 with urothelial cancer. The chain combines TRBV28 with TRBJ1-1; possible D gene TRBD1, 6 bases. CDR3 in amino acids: CASNGDIEARAFF. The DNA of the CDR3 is TGTGCCAGCAATGGGGACATCGAAGCGCGGGCTTTCTTT.